This T cell receptor beta chain derives from a study of tumor-infiltrating lymphocytes in primary liver carcinoma. Turning to the study itself: Tumors measured about 4 to 10 cm and were stage T1-T3 N0M0.

Germline-derived CDR1 and CDR2 are MDHEN and SYDVKM. The CDR3 consists of 15 residues. Unsorted whole blood served as the source of blood RNA, and germline DNA was extracted as well. The researchers produced TCR beta cDNA from about 510 ng total RNA with a constant-region primer. For TCR beta, libraries were produced by three nested multiplex PCR rounds using slightly modified ARM-PCR. Researchers ran the first two PCR rounds for approximately 10 cycles each with TRBV1-TRBV30 forward primers and a C-beta reverse primer. TCRdb re-analysed the multiplex PCR reads in MiXCR, keeping a single row per CDR3 protein. The data contain 300,000 to 350,000 distinct CDR3 sequences, 65% of them singletons. Turning to this clonotype: Its specificity is unknown. Sequence at one end of the junction differs from germline and may be a read error.

Study observations and caveats: The difference in top-250-clone fraction between tumors and blood was significant, favoring tumors (p = 0.039). Bulk unsorted material prevented CD4+ and CD8+ repertoire comparison.

The sample was peripheral blood. The clonotype was recovered from a man aged 40-49 years with primary liver carcinoma and hepatitis B virus infection. The chain recombines TRBV28 with TRBJ1-1; D possibly corresponds to TRBD1 (6 bases). The CDR3 is CASSFSGTTNTEAVF. The DNA for the CDR3 is TGTGCCAGCAGTTTTTCCGGGACAACGAACACTGAAGCTGTCTTT.